A single T cell receptor (beta chain) is shown here with its context. It has no known antigen specificity. No base-level quality is on record; no much larger clone is a single base apart. V is trimmed back by 6 bases and J by 0 bases, and the junction contains 15 bases that no gene match accounts for. The CDR3 measures 19 amino acids from cysteine to phenylalanine. Only the CDR3 part of the read is kept: 57 bases, read in frame from the first base. Based on the germline V gene, the CDR1 and CDR2 sequences are SQVTM and ANQGSEA. Reading the label with the study, this specimen's treatment or condition is: around 19 received Ad26.COV2.S at low or high dose, single or two shots; 5 received placebo; per-sample allocation not given. Repertoires of vaccine and placebo recipients were sequenced from samples collected on day 63 after the first injection. Cohort 1b enrolled roughly 25 adults aged 18-55 years at a single site in Boston, USA, between 29 July and 7 August 2020. Ad26.COV2.S consisted of a replication-incompetent adenovirus type 26 vector by which a prefusion-stabilized SARS-CoV-2 spike protein from the original Wuhan strain was expressed.

The data originate from a study of Ad26.COV2.S vaccination and SARS-CoV-2 variants listed by TCRdb under 2021. Turning to the overall study: Vaccine-arm donors were drawn from COV1001, a multicentre, randomized, double-blind, placebo-controlled phase I-IIa trial of Ad26.COV2.S in healthy adults. Ad26.COV2.S was given intramuscularly at 5x10^10 or 1x10^11 viral particles, as a single shot or as two shots 56 days apart. TCRbeta repertoire sequencing served as the tool for gauging how specific and how broad the SARS-CoV-2-reactive T cell receptors were following Ad26.COV2.S vaccination. The TCR-sequenced set comprised approximately 30 samples: around 20 Ad26.COV2.S vaccine recipients, 5 placebo recipients and 8 SARS-CoV-2 convalescent individuals. Trial participants were randomized into five groups of five, in which low-dose or high-dose Ad26.COV2.S was given once or twice, or placebo was given on both occasions. Investigators remained blinded to trial group allocation during experiments and outcome assessment. The study at large found these results: The study was not powered for comparison of responses between vaccine doses or regimens. Non-spike TCR breadth was comparable between vaccine and placebo recipients, consistent with the vaccine containing only spike. Ad26.COV2.S recipients had higher spike-specific TCR breadth than placebo recipients (P = 0.0014). After vaccination, substantial breadth of spike-specific CD8+ and CD4+ T cell responses was reported. The authors noted that total T cell responses may have been underestimated by the TCR breadth and depth analyses.

The immunoSEQ Assay was the method used to sequence TCRbeta CDR3 regions. After extraction, genomic DNA underwent amplification by bias-controlled multiplex PCR, followed by high-throughput sequencing. The source study handled its data this way. To quantify the absolute abundance of every unique TCRbeta CDR3 region, sequences were collapsed and filtered. T cell fraction was estimated by normalization of TCRbeta template counts to usable DNA, with usable DNA being measured through amplification of reference genes present in all nucleated cells. Repertoire TCRs were annotated as SARS-CoV-2-specific by exact matching of V gene, CDR3 amino acid sequence and J gene to a known reactive TCR set. The reference SARS-CoV-2 TCR set was obtained from MIRA and was filtered for enrichment in COVID-19-positive ImmuneCODE repertoires, whereby public or cross-reactive TCRs were removed. Based on the MIRA antigens, annotated TCRs were further analysed at the level of specific ORF or position within ORF. Breadth was defined as annotated unique rearrangements over total unique productive rearrangements; depth was the summed frequency of those rearrangements. Group comparisons of TCR breadth used two-sided Wilcoxon rank-sum tests. TCRdb provides this immuneACCESS table in a form limited to in-frame rearrangements. Some clones are lacking; in checked studies, under half of them reflect an unresolved V gene, and why the rest are absent is not known. D and trimming were read from the DNA, whereas the V and J calls and clone size are those reported in that table. The sample includes roughly 420,000 clones, with approximately 92% observed a single time. The ten biggest clones cover 2% to 3% of the sample.

The specimen comprised peripheral blood, sampled in a trial of Ad26.COV2.S vaccine versus placebo. The chain is encoded by TRBV29-1 joined to TRBJ2-1, with 12 junctional bases fitting TRBD2. This clonotype was obtained from a person aged 18-65 years who received the Ad26.COV2.S COVID-19 vaccine or a placebo. This receptor carries the CDR3 CSVDGLAGKLGSSYNEQFF. The DNA reads TGCAGCGTAGATGGACTAGCGGGAAAACTCGGCAGCTCCTACAATGAGCAGTTCTTC.